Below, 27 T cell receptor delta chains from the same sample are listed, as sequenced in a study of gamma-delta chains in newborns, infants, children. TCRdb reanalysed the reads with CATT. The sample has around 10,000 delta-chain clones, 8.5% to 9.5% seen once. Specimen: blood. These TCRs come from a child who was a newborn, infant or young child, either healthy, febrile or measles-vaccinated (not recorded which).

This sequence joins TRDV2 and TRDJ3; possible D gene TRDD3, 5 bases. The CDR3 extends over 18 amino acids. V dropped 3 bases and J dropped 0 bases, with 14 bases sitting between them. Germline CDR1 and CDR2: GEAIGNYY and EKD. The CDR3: CACDGVGLSSWDTRQMFF. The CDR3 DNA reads TGTGCCTGTGACGGAGTGGGGCTAAGCTCCTGGGACACCCGACAGATGTTTTTC.

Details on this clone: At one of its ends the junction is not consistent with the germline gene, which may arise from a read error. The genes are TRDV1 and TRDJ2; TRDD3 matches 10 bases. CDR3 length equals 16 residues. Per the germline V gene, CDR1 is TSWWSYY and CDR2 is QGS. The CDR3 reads CALGEGGYVLPAQLFF. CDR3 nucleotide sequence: TGTGCTCTTGGGGAAGGGGGATACGTTTTGCCAGCACAACTCTTCTTT.

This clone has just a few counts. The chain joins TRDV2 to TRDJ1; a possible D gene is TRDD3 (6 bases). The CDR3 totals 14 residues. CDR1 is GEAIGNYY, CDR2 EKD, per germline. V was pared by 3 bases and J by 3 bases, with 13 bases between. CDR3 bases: TGTGCCTGTGACGCCTGGGGCTTAGCCGATAAACTCATCTTT. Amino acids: CACDAWGLADKLIF.

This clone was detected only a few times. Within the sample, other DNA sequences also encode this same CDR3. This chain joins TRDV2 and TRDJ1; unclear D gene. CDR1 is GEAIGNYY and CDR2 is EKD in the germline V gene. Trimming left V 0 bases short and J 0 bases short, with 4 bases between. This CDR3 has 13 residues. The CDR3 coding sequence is TGTGCCTGTGACACCTGGGACACCGATAAACTCATCTTT. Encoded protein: CACDTWDTDKLIF.

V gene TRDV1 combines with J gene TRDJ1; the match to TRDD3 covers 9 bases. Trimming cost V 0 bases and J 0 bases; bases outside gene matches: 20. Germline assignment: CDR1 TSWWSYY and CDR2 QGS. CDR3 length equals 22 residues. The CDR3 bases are TGTGCTCTTGGGGAACTGGTCCTACGGTGGTGGGGGATAGGGCTCTACACCGATAAACTCATCTTT. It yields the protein CALGELVLRWWGIGLYTDKLIF.

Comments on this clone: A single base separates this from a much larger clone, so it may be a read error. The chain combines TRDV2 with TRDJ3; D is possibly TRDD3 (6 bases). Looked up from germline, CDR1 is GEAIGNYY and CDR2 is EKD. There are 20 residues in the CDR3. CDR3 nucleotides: TGTGCCTGTGACACCGTGACACGCGGAACTGGGTCCTGGGACAACCGACAGATGTTTTTC. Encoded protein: CACDTVTRGTGSWDNRQMFF.

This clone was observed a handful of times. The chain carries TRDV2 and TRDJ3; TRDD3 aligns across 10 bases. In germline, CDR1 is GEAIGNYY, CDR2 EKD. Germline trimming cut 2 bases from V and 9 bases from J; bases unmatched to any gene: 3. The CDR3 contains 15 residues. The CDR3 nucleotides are TGTGCCTGTGACAGTCTGGGGGATAGCACCCGACAGATGTTTTTC. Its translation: CACDSLGDSTRQMFF.

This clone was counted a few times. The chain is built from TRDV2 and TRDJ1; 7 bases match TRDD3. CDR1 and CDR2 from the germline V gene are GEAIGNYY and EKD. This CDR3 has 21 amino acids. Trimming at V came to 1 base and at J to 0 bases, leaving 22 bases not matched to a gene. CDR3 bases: TGTGCCTGTGACACGTTGGGGGAATCATCGTCGAGTCAAACGTACACCGATAAACTCATCTTT. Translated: CACDTLGESSSSQTYTDKLIF.

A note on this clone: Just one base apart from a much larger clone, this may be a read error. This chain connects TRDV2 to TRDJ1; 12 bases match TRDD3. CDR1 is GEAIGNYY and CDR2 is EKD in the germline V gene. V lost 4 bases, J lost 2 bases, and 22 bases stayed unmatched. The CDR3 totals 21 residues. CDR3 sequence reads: CACDGITGGYQADGRTDKLIF. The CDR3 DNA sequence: TGTGCCTGTGATGGAATTACTGGGGGATACCAGGCGGATGGTCGTACCGATAAACTCATCTTT.

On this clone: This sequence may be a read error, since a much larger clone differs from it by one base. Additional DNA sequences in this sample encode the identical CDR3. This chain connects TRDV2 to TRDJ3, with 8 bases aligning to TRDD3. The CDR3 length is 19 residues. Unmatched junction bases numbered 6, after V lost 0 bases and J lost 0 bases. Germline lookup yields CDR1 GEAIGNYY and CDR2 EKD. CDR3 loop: CACDTVLGASSWDTRQMFF. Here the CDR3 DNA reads TGTGCCTGTGACACCGTACTGGGGGCTAGCTCCTGGGACACCCGACAGATGTTTTTC.

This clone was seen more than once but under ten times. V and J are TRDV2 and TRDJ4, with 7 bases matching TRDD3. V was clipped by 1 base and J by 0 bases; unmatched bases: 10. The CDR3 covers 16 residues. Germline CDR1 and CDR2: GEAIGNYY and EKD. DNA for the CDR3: TGTGCCTGTGACACGGTCTCTGGGGGCCGATCCAGACCCCTGATCTTT. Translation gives CACDTVSGGRSRPLIF.

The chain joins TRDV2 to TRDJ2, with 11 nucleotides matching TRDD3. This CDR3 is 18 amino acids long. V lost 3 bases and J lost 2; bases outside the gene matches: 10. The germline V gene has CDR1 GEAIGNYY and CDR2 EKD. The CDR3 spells CACDPLGDTRGLTAQLFF. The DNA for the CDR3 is TGTGCCTGTGACCCCTTGGGGGATACGCGGGGGTTGACAGCACAACTCTTCTTT.

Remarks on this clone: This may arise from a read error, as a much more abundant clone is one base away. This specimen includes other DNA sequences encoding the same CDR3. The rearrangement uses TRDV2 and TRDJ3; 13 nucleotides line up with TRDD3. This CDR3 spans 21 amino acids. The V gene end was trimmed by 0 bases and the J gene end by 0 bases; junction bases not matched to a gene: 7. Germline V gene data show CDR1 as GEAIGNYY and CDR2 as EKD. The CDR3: CACDTVLGDTLSSWDTRQMFF. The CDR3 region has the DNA TGTGCCTGTGACACCGTACTGGGGGATACGCTGAGCTCCTGGGACACCCGACAGATGTTTTTC.

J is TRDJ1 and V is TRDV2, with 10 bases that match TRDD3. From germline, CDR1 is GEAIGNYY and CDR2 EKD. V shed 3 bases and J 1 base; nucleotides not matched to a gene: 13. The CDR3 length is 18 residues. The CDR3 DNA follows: TGTGCCTGTGACCGATTGACGGGGGATACGAGGTCCACCGATAAACTCATCTTT. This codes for CACDRLTGDTRSTDKLIF.

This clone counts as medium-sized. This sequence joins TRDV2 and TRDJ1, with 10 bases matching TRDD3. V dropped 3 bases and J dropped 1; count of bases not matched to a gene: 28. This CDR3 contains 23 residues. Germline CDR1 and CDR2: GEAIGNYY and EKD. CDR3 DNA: TGTGCCTGTGACCCCGTGATGCGGACTGGGGGATCGTCGGGGGGGGTTCGCACCGATAAACTCATCTTT. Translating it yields CACDPVMRTGGSSGGVRTDKLIF.

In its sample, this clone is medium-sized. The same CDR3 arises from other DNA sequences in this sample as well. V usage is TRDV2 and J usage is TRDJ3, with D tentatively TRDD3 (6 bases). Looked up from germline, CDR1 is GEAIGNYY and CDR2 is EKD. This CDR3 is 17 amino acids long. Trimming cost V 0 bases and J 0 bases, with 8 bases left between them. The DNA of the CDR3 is TGTGCCTGTGACACCGTTGGGGGCTCCTGGGACACCCGACAGATGTTTTTC. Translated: CACDTVGGSWDTRQMFF.

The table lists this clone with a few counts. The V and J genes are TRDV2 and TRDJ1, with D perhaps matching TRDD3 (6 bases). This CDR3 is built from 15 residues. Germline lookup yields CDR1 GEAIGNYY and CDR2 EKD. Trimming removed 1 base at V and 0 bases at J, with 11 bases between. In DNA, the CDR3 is TGTGCCTGTGACACGCTGGGGAGGTACACCGATAAACTCATCTTT. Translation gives CACDTLGRYTDKLIF.

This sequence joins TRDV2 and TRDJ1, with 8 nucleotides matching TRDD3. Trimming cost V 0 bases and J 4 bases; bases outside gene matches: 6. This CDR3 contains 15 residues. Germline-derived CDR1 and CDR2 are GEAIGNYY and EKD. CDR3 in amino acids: CACDTVSGGDDKLIF. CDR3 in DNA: TGTGCCTGTGACACCGTGTCTGGGGGAGACGATAAACTCATCTTT.

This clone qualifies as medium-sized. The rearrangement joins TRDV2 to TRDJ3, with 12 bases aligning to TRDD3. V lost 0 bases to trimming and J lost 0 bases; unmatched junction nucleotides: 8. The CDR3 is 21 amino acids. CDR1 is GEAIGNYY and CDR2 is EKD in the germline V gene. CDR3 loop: CACDTGDWGIQISWDTRQMFF. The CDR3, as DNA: TGTGCCTGTGACACCGGCGACTGGGGGATACAAATCTCCTGGGACACCCGACAGATGTTTTTC.

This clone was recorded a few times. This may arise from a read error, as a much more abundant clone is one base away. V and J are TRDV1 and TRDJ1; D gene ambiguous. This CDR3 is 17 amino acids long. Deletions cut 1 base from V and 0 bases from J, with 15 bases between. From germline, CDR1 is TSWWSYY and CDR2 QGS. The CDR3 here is CALGEHFLSRYTDKLIF. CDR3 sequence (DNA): TGTGCTCTTGGGGAACACTTCTTGTCCCGGTACACCGATAAACTCATCTTT.

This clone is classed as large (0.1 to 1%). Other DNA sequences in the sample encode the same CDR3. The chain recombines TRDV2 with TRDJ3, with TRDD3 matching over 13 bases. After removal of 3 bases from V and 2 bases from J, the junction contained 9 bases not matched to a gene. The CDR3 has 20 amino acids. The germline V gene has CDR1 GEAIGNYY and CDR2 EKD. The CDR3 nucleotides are TGTGCCTGTGACCGAGTACTGGGGGATACGCCAACCTGGGACACCCGACAGATGTTTTTC. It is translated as CACDRVLGDTPTWDTRQMFF.

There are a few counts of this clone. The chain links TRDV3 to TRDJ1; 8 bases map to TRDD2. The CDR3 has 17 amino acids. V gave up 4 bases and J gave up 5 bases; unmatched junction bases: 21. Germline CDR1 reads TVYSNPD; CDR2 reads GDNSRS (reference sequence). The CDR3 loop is CASPLTSYAGNGDKLIF. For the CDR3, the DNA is TGTGCCTCTCCGCTAACTTCCTACGCCGGTAATGGGGATAAACTCATCTTT. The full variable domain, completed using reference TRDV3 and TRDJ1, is CDKVTQSSPDQTVASGSEVVLLCTYDTVYSNPDLFWYRIRPDYSFQFVFYGDNSRSEGADFTQGRFSVKHILTQKAFHLVISPVRTEDSATYYCASPLTSYAGNGDKLIFGKGTRVTVEP.

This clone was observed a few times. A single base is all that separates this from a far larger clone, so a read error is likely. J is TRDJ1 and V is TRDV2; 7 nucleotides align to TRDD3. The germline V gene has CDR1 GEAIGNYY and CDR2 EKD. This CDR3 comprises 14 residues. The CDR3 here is CASDPLRIRDKLIF. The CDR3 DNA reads TGTGCCAGTGACCCACTTCGGATACGGGATAAACTCATCTTT.

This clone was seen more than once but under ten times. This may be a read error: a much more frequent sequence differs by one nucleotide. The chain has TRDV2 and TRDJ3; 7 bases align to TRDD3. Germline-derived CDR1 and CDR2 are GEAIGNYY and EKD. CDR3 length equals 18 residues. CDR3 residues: CACDTVLGSSRDTRQMFF. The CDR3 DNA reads TGTGCCTGTGACACCGTACTGGGGAGCTCCCGGGACACCCGACAGATGTTTTTC.

Written as DNA, the CDR3 is TGTGCCTGTGACACCCGGTCGGACTGGGGGGTACCCTGGGACACCCGACAGATGTTTTTC. It translates to CACDTRSDWGVPWDTRQMFF. V is TRDV2 and J is TRDJ3; 8 bases match TRDD3. The CDR3 is made up of 20 amino acids. Germline V CDR1 and CDR2: GEAIGNYY, EKD. Losses at the gene ends were 0 bases for V and 2 bases for J; bases not matched to a gene: 11.

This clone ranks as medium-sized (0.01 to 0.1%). This chain's CDR3 is CACDTSFTGGYARTDKLIF. CDR3 in DNA: TGTGCCTGTGACACCTCCTTTACTGGGGGATACGCACGGACCGATAAACTCATCTTT. This chain joins TRDV2 and TRDJ1; TRDD3 aligns across 13 bases. There are 19 residues in the CDR3. Germline lookup yields CDR1 GEAIGNYY and CDR2 EKD. Trimming cost V 0 bases and J 2 bases; bases outside gene matches: 11.

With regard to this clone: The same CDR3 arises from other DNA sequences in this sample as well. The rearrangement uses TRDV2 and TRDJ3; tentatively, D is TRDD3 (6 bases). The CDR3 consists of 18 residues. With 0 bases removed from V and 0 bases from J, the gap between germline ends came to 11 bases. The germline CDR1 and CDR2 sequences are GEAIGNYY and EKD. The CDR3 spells CACDTAGIRSWDTRQMFF. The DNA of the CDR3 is TGTGCCTGTGACACCGCGGGGATTCGCTCCTGGGACACCCGACAGATGTTTTTC.